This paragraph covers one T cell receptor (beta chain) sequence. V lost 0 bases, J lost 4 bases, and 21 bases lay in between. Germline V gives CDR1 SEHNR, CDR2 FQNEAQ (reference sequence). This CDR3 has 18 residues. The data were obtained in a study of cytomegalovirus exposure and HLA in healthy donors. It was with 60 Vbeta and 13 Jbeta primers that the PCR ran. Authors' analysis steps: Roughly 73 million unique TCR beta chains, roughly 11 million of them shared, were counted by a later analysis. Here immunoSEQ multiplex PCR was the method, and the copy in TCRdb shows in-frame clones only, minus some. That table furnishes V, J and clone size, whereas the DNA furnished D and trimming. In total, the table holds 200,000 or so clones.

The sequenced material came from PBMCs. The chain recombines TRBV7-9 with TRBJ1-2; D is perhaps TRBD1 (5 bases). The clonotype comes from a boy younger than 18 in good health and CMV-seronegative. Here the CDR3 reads CASSLASGGSRRAYGYTF. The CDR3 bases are TGTGCCAGCAGCTTAGCCAGCGGGGGTAGCAGGCGGGCCTATGGCTACACCTTC. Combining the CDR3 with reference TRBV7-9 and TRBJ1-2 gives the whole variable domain DTGVSQNPRHKITKRGQNVTFRCDPISEHNRLYWYRQTLGQGPEFLTYFQNEAQLEKSRLLSDRFSAERPKGSFSTLEIQRTEQGDSAMYLCASSLASGGSRRAYGYTFGSGTRLTVV.